The 11 T cell receptor beta chains in this list originate from one sample, sequenced in a study of regulatory dendritic cells for organ transplantation. Sorted subsets were CFSE-labeled and cultured 4 to 6 days with allogeneic dendritic cells. Libraries were prepared by immunoSEQ multiplex PCR; TCRdb keeps only in-frame clonotypes and omits some of them. The sample yields about 10,000 clones, approximately 80% seen once. Their antigens are not known. Material for sequencing was memory CD4+ T cells from blood cultured with dendritic cells. As for subset: CD45RO+ memory T cells. All receptors derive from a human donor in good health.

CDR3 in amino acids: CASSGVQVTDTQYF. For the CDR3, the DNA is TGTGCCAGCAGTGGAGTGCAGGTCACAGATACGCAGTATTTT. V usage is TRBV6-1 and J usage is TRBJ2-3, with no clear D. This CDR3 is 14 amino acids long. Germline CDR1 reads MNHNS; CDR2 reads SASEGT. The V end was cut by 4 bases, the J end by 2 bases, with 10 bases between.

The V and J genes are TRBV5-6 and TRBJ1-1; D uncertain. This CDR3 spans 12 amino acids. V was cut by 3 bases and J by 11 bases, with 14 bases left in between. Germline CDR1 SGHDT, CDR2 YYEEEE. The CDR3 sequence: CASSWKEGYAFF. CDR3 DNA sequence: TGTGCCAGCAGCTGGAAGGAAGGGTATGCTTTCTTT.

The chain joins TRBV28 to TRBJ1-1; D not certain. The germline CDR1 and CDR2 sequences are MDHEN and SYDVKM. CDR3 length equals 11 residues. V was pared by 8 bases and J by 1 base, with 5 bases between. The CDR3 is CASVENTEAFF. Here the CDR3 DNA reads TGTGCCAGCGTGGAGAACACTGAAGCTTTCTTT.

This chain links TRBV14 with TRBJ2-5; D tentatively reads TRBD1 or TRBD2 (5 bases each). There are 15 residues in the CDR3. The germline CDR1 and CDR2 sequences are SGHDN and FVKESK. V lost 0 bases, J lost 5 bases, and 13 bases lay in between. The CDR3 bases are TGTGCCAGCAGCCAAGATCTCCGGGGCCTGGAGACCCAGTACTTC. Translated: CASSQDLRGLETQYF.

CDR3 sequence reads: CASRGLAGAYEQYF. The CDR3 nucleotides are TGTGCCAGCAGGGGACTAGCGGGAGCCTACGAGCAGTACTTC. The chain carries TRBV2 and TRBJ2-7; 14 bases fit TRBD2. The CDR3 is 14 residues long. Losses at the gene ends were 6 bases for V and 2 bases for J; bases not matched to a gene: 0. Per germline, CDR1 SNHLY and CDR2 FYNNEI.

The chain links TRBV5-5 to TRBJ2-7; D gene unclear. CDR1 is SGHKS and CDR2 is YYEKEE in the germline V gene (reference sequence). Trimming shortened V by 0 bases and J by 2 bases, and 9 bases separated the two germline ends. CDR3 length: 14 residues. The CDR3 sequence is CASSLVVGPYEQYF. As DNA, the CDR3 is TGTGCCAGCAGCTTGGTAGTCGGGCCCTACGAGCAGTACTTC.

The chain links TRBV30 to TRBJ2-5; 7 positions match TRBD2. The germline V gene has CDR1 GTSNPN and CDR2 SVGIG (reference sequence). There are 13 residues in the CDR3. The ends lost 1 base at V and 4 bases at J; junction bases unmatched: 3. The CDR3 DNA is TGTGCCTGGAGTGGGGGGAGGGGAGAGACCCAGTACTTC. Its protein product is CAWSGGRGETQYF.

The chain carries TRBV5-5 and TRBJ2-3; 7 bases agree with TRBD2. Germline trimming cut 4 bases from V and 3 bases from J; bases unmatched to any gene: 11. CDR1 and CDR2 from the germline V gene are SGHKS and YYEKEE (reference sequence). The CDR3 loop spans 16 amino acids. The CDR3: CASSAGLNGRTDTQYF. The CDR3 coding sequence is TGTGCCAGCAGCGCGGGGTTGAACGGGAGGACAGATACGCAGTATTTT.

The gene calls are TRBV19 and TRBJ1-1, with TRBD1 as a possible D gene (5 bases). Germline-derived CDR1 and CDR2 are LNHDA and SQIVND (reference sequence). Trimming cost V 6 bases and J 1 base, with 9 bases left between them. This CDR3 spans 13 amino acids. CDR3 sequence (DNA): TGTGCCAGTAGCTTACAGGAGAACACTGAAGCTTTCTTT. The encoded protein is CASSLQENTEAFF.

The CDR3 DNA follows: TGTGCCAGCAGCCAAGATTTGCTAGCGGACACCGGGGAGCTGTTTTTT. It translates to CASSQDLLADTGELFF. The chain carries TRBV4-2 and TRBJ2-2, with TRBD2 matching over 7 bases. Germline V gene data show CDR1 as LGHNA and CDR2 as YNFKEQ. J was trimmed by 3 bases and V by 0 bases; bases with no gene match: 4. The CDR3 sequence is 16 residues long.

Only one count was recorded for this clone. The chain carries TRBV9 and TRBJ2-3; 7 bases agree with TRBD2. Losses at the gene ends were 4 bases for V and 8 bases for J; bases not matched to a gene: 16. The length of the CDR3 is 16 residues. Germline CDR1 is SGDLS and CDR2 is YYNGEE. CDR3 bases: TGTGCCAGCAGCCCATCGGTGGGAGGGCCTTCTGGTACGCAGTATTTT. Translating it yields CASSPSVGGPSGTQYF.